This TCR beta chain was captured by sequencing in a study of cytomegalovirus exposure and HLA in healthy donors. Study-level findings and limits: The study recorded around 160 TCR beta chains that were cytomegalovirus-associated.

PCR amplification relied on 60 Vbeta primers (plus 13 Jbeta primers). Generated by immunoSEQ multiplex PCR, the TCRdb table keeps only in-frame clones and is missing some. This sample carries 55,000 to 80,000 clones, roughly two thirds of them seen once, and the ten largest clones take just over 2%. Regarding this clone: The target antigen is unknown.

With 2 bases clipped from V and 2 bases from J, the junction kept 14 bases outside the gene matches. The germline gives CDR1 LGHNT, CDR2 FRNRAP. The CDR3 consists of 19 residues. Participants comprised healthy donors of bone marrow. The chain has TRBV12-5 and TRBJ2-3, with TRBD1 identical over 9 bases. The source is a woman in her 30s in good health and CMV-seronegative. Sequenced: PBMCs. The CDR3 is CASGLLTPGQGLNTDTQYF. DNA for the CDR3: TGTGCTAGTGGTTTGTTGACGCCGGGACAGGGTTTGAACACAGATACGCAGTATTTT. Complete variable domain (other parts from reference TRBV12-5 and TRBJ2-3): DARVTQTPRHKVTEMGQEVTMRCQPILGHNTVFWYRQTMMQGLELLAYFRNRAPLDDSGMPKDRFSAEMPDATLATLKIQPSEPRDSAVYFCASGLLTPGQGLNTDTQYFGPGTRLTVL.